Shown below are 26 T cell receptor beta chains from a single sample sequenced in a study of blood T cell repertoires in COVID-19. The protocol was immunoSEQ multiplex PCR, while the TCRdb copy is restricted to in-frame clones and leaves out a portion. Of roughly 320,000 clones listed, 90% to 95% are singletons. The sample consisted of PBMCs or T cells enriched from blood (not recorded which). The receptors come from a young woman who had been exposed to COVID-19.

V is TRBV9 and J is TRBJ1-2; D possibly corresponds to TRBD1 (5 bases). The germline V gene has CDR1 SGDLS and CDR2 YYNGEE. V was trimmed by 0 bases and J by 6 bases, leaving 18 bases between them. The length of the CDR3 is 16 residues. CDR3 protein: CASSVEGRGSGNGYTF. CDR3 nucleotide sequence: TGTGCCAGCAGCGTAGAGGGGCGGGGGAGCGGGAATGGCTACACCTTC.

The chain links TRBV7-7 to TRBJ2-2; weak D call: TRBD2 (5 bases). The CDR3 runs to 15 residues. Germline V gene lookup returns CDR1 SSHAT and CDR2 FNYEAQ (reference sequence). V lost 5 bases and J lost 1, with 11 bases in between. The CDR3 bases are TGTGCCAGCAGCCCTCTCGCGGGGAACACCGGGGAGCTGTTTTTT. Translation: CASSPLAGNTGELFF.

This sequence joins TRBV4-1 and TRBJ1-3; no clear D gene. The CDR3 is 17 amino acids. Trimming cost V 0 bases and J 0 bases, with 12 bases left between them. Per germline, CDR1 MGHRA and CDR2 YSYEKL. The CDR3 DNA sequence: TGCGCCAGCAGCCAAGATCCTCCAGGTTTCTCTGGAAACACCATATATTTT. Its protein product is CASSQDPPGFSGNTIYF.

This sequence joins TRBV7-2 and TRBJ1-2; the match to TRBD1 covers 8 bases. The V gene's germline CDR1 is SGHTA and CDR2 FQGNSA. J gave up 7 bases and V 1 base, and 11 bases lay outside the gene matches. The CDR3 covers 16 residues. The chain's CDR3 is CASSLVVTGAEGGYTF. CDR3 DNA: TGTGCCAGCAGCTTAGTTGTGACAGGGGCCGAGGGTGGCTACACCTTC. Full variable domain (remainder filled in from reference TRBV7-2 and TRBJ1-2): GAGVSQSPSNKVTEKGKDVELRCDPISGHTALYWYRQSLGQGLEFLIYFQGNSAPDKSGLPSDRFSAERTGGSVSTLTIQRTQQEDSAVYLCASSLVVTGAEGGYTFGSGTRLTVV.

The chain is built from TRBV29-1 and TRBJ1-1; D is perhaps TRBD1 (5 bases). Trimming pared 0 bases from V and 4 bases from J, leaving 9 bases between. Germline CDR1 and CDR2: SQVTM and ANQGSEA. CDR3 length: 13 amino acids. The CDR3 protein is CSVEDGGGTEAFF. The DNA for the CDR3 is TGCAGCGTTGAAGACGGGGGGGGCACTGAAGCTTTCTTT.

The chain joins TRBV7-2 to TRBJ2-1, with D unclear. The CDR3 is 16 residues long. Germline V gives CDR1 SGHTA, CDR2 FQGNSA. The V end was cut by 4 bases, the J end by 4 bases, with 17 bases between. CDR3 in DNA: TGTGCCAGCAGCTCCTCAATTGGAGATCCTTACAATGAGCAGTTCTTC. It codes for CASSSSIGDPYNEQFF.

The gene calls are TRBV19 and TRBJ1-1, with a possible D match to TRBD1 (5 bases). V dropped 6 bases and J dropped 0 bases, with 17 bases sitting between them. This CDR3 has 16 amino acids. Germline V gives CDR1 LNHDA, CDR2 SQIVND (reference sequence). In DNA, the CDR3 is TGTGCCAGTAGAGGGGCCGCAGGGTCCATGAACACTGAAGCTTTCTTT. Its translation is CASRGAAGSMNTEAFF. Supplemented by reference TRBV19 and TRBJ1-1, the full variable domain reads DGGITQSPKYLFRKEGQNVTLSCEQNLNHDAMYWYRQDPGQGLRLIYYSQIVNDFQKGDIAEGYSVSREKKESFPLTVTSAQKNPTAFYLCASRGAAGSMNTEAFFGQGTRLTVV.

J is TRBJ2-5 and V is TRBV19; 9 bases match TRBD1. The CDR3 loop spans 14 amino acids. CDR1 and CDR2 from the germline V gene are LNHDA and SQIVND (reference sequence). With 4 bases clipped from V and 5 bases from J, the junction kept 5 bases outside the gene matches. CDR3 loop: CASSKQGARETQYF. Written as DNA, the CDR3 is TGTGCCAGTAGTAAACAGGGGGCGCGGGAGACCCAGTACTTC.

The chain carries TRBV7-2 and TRBJ1-3; 8 bases agree with TRBD1. Trimming cost V 3 bases and J 4 bases; bases outside gene matches: 2. CDR3 length equals 14 residues. The germline V gene encodes CDR1 SGHTA and CDR2 FQGNSA. The CDR3 nucleotides are TGTGCCAGCAGCTTGGGGACAGGCGGAAACACCATATATTTT. Its translation is CASSLGTGGNTIYF.

The V call is TRBV6-5, the J call TRBJ2-7, with 8 bases aligning to TRBD2. The J segment lost 5 bases and the V segment lost 9 bases, leaving 6 bases of the junction unmatched. The germline V gene has CDR1 MNHEY and CDR2 SVGAGI. CDR3 length equals 12 residues. The CDR3 loop reads CASTSGRDEQYF. As DNA, the CDR3 is TGTGCCAGTACTAGCGGAAGGGACGAGCAGTACTTC.

In its sample, this clone was seen once. This rearrangement joins TRBV12-3 or TRBV12-4 to TRBJ1-5; no firm D call. The CDR3 has 13 residues. V was pared by 5 bases and J by 3 bases, with 8 bases between. CDR3 nucleotide sequence: TGTGCCAGCAGTCACAGAAACAATCAGCCCCAGCATTTT. Protein sequence: CASSHRNNQPQHF.

This clone was counted once. The J gene is TRBJ1-2, the V gene TRBV9; no firm D call. V lost 4 bases to trimming and J lost 1 base, with 17 bases between them. Germline CDR1 is SGDLS and CDR2 is YYNGEE. This CDR3 is 16 amino acids long. This chain's CDR3 is CASSNEGLEFNYGYTF. DNA of the CDR3: TGTGCCAGCAGCAACGAGGGTTTAGAGTTTAACTATGGCTACACCTTC.

Only one count was recorded for this clone. V is TRBV6-5 and J is TRBJ2-2, with 7 bases identical to TRBD2. From germline, CDR1 is MNHEY and CDR2 SVGAGI. The CDR3 loop spans 14 amino acids. Trimming took 6 bases from V and 0 from J; bases not matched to a gene: 1. CDR3 residues: CASRGRANTGELFF. The DNA of the CDR3 is TGTGCCAGCAGGGGGAGGGCGAACACCGGGGAGCTGTTTTTT.

The chain employs TRBV18 and TRBJ1-3; 7 bases are shared with TRBD1. The CDR3 covers 16 residues. CDR1 is KGHSH and CDR2 is LQKENI in the germline V gene. The J segment lost 1 base and the V segment lost 2 bases, leaving 5 bases of the junction unmatched. This chain's CDR3 is CASSPRRGRSGNTIYF. DNA of the CDR3: TGTGCCAGCTCACCAAGGAGGGGGCGATCTGGAAACACCATATATTTT.

V usage is TRBV11-2 and J usage is TRBJ1-5; maybe TRBD1 (5 bases). Germline V lookup: CDR1 SGHAT, CDR2 FQNNGV. The CDR3 loop spans 13 amino acids. V was pared by 5 bases and J by 6 bases, with 11 bases between. The CDR3 region has the DNA TGTGCCAGCAGCCCAGGCGGGGGTCAGCCCCAGCATTTT. Its protein is CASSPGGGQPQHF.

V and J are TRBV5-1 and TRBJ1-4, with a weak D call TRBD1 (6 bases). CDR1 is SGHRS, CDR2 YFSETQ, per germline. The V and J ends lost 0 bases and 7 bases respectively, with 16 bases between them. The length of the CDR3 is 16 residues. The CDR3 DNA reads TGCGCCAGCAGCTTGGCCGGGGCAGGGGTCGGTGAAAAACTGTTTTTT. Translated: CASSLAGAGVGEKLFF.

The V and J genes are TRBV15 and TRBJ1-2; a possible D gene is TRBD1 (5 bases). V lost 0 bases, J lost 0 bases, and 11 bases lay in between. The CDR3 totals 16 residues. Germline V gene data show CDR1 as LNHNV and CDR2 as YYDKDF (reference sequence). The CDR3, as DNA: TGTGCCACCAGCAGAGACTGGGGGGACGCTAACTATGGCTACACCTTC. It translates to CATSRDWGDANYGYTF.

The V and J genes are TRBV6-7 and TRBJ1-2, with TRBD1 matching over 8 bases. TRBV6-7 is known as an ORF, though its function is uncertain. V dropped 4 bases and J dropped 6; count of bases not matched to a gene: 19. The CDR3 covers 18 residues. CDR3 bases: TGTGCCAGCAGTTCCCCCCTAATCCGACAGGGGATTGTTAATGGCTACACCTTC. Translating gives CASSSPLIRQGIVNGYTF.

The gene calls are TRBV10-3 and TRBJ2-3, with 7 nucleotides matching TRBD1. The CDR3 is 14 residues long. Trimming took 4 bases from V and 2 from J; bases not matched to a gene: 3. Germline CDR1 ENHRY, CDR2 SYGVKD. CDR3 bases: TGTGCCATCAGTGGACAGGGAGTCACAGATACGCAGTATTTT. It translates to CAISGQGVTDTQYF.

The chain combines TRBV2 with TRBJ1-2; 7 nucleotides agree with TRBD1. CDR1 SNHLY and CDR2 FYNNEI come from the germline V gene. V shed 7 bases and J 13 bases; nucleotides not matched to a gene: 9. The CDR3 totals 11 residues. Written as DNA, the CDR3 is TGTGCCAGCACCCCAACAGGGGCCCTCACCTTC. Protein: CASTPTGALTF.

The gene calls are TRBV5-1 and TRBJ1-5, with D possibly TRBD1 on 5 matching bases. Deletions cut 1 base from V and 5 bases from J, with 10 bases between. The CDR3 consists of 14 residues. CDR1 is SGHRS and CDR2 is YFSETQ in the germline V gene. CDR3 sequence: CASSLWAGHQPQHF. CDR3 nucleotide sequence: TGCGCCAGCAGCTTGTGGGCAGGGCATCAGCCCCAGCATTTT. The full variable domain, rest sourced from reference TRBV5-1 and TRBJ1-5, is KAGVTQTPRYLIKTRGQQVTLSCSPISGHRSVSWYQQTPGQGLQFLFEYFSETQRNKGNFPGRFSGRQFSNSRSEMNVSTLELGDSALYLCASSLWAGHQPQHFGDGTRLSIL.

The rearrangement links TRBV12-3 or TRBV12-4 to TRBJ1-1; TRBD1 agrees at 8 bases. The CDR3 spans 13 residues. The junction had 6 bases not matched to a gene; V was cut back by 6 bases and J by 6 bases. The CDR3 sequence: CASRSTDRAEAFF. In DNA, the CDR3 is TGTGCCAGCAGATCTACGGACAGGGCTGAAGCTTTCTTT.

This clone was observed a handful of times. This sequence joins TRBV11-3 and TRBJ2-1, with 10 bases that match TRBD2. The V gene's germline CDR1 is SGHNT and CDR2 YENEEA. This CDR3 region has 14 residues. The V segment lost 5 bases and the J segment 7 bases; nucleotides outside the gene matches: 5. The CDR3 nucleotides are TGTGCCAGCAGCGGAGAGCGGGGGGGGAATGAGCAGTTCTTC. Encoded protein: CASSGERGGNEQFF.

CDR3 coding DNA: TGTGCCAGCAGCTTTAGCGGGGGGGTGAGGGATACGCAGTATTTT. Translating it yields CASSFSGGVRDTQYF. The chain is built from TRBV7-9 and TRBJ2-3; 11 bases map to TRBD2. This CDR3 spans 15 amino acids. J gave up 6 bases and V 3 bases, and 5 bases lay outside the gene matches. Germline-derived CDR1 and CDR2 are SEHNR and FQNEAQ (reference sequence).

The chain links TRBV9 to TRBJ2-2; D is uncertain. Germline V lookup: CDR1 SGDLS, CDR2 YYNGEE. The V gene lost 0 bases and the J gene lost 4 bases, with 13 bases spanning the gap. The CDR3 is 16 amino acids. The CDR3 sequence: CASSVAQRFGTGELFF. The CDR3 DNA sequence: TGTGCCAGCAGCGTAGCTCAGCGCTTTGGCACCGGGGAGCTGTTTTTT. Together with reference TRBV9 and TRBJ2-2, the CDR3 gives the full variable domain: DSGVTQTPKHLITATGQRVTLRCSPRSGDLSVYWYQQSLDQGLQFLIQYYNGEERAKGNILERFSAQQFPDLHSELNLSSLELGDSALYFCASSVAQRFGTGELFFGEGSRLTVL.

The V and J genes are TRBV19 and TRBJ1-2; D ambiguous. V was cut by 7 bases and J by 11 bases, with 8 bases left in between. The CDR3 runs to 9 residues. Germline V gene data show CDR1 as LNHDA and CDR2 as SQIVND (reference sequence). CDR3 sequence reads: CASTALYTF. The DNA for the CDR3 is TGTGCCAGTACCGCTCTATACACCTTC.